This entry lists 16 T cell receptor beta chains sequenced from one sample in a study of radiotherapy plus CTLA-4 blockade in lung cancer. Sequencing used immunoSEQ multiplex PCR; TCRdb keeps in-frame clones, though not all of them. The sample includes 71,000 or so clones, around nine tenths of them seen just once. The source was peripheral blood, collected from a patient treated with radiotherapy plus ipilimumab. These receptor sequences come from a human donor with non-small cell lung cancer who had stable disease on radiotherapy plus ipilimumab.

In DNA form, the CDR3 reads TGTGCCTGGAGTGTTCGAGGTTCCACTGAAGCTTTCTTT. Translating it yields CAWSVRGSTEAFF. This chain links TRBV30 with TRBJ1-1; D remains unclear. CDR1 is GTSNPN and CDR2 is SVGIG in the germline V gene (reference sequence). Trimming removed 0 bases at V and 4 bases at J, with 9 bases between. This CDR3 contains 13 residues.

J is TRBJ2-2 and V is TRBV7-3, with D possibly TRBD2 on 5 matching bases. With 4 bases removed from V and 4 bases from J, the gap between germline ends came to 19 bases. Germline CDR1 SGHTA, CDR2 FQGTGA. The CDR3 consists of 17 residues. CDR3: CASSSFGMELGTGELFF. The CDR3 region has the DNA TGTGCCAGCAGCTCCTTCGGGATGGAGTTAGGCACCGGGGAGCTGTTTTTT.

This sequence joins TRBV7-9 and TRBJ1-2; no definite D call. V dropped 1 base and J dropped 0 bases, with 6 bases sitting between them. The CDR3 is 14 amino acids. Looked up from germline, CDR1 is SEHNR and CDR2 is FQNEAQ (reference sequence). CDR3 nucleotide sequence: TGTGCCAGCAGCTTAGTAGACGCTAACTATGGCTACACCTTC. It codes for CASSLVDANYGYTF.

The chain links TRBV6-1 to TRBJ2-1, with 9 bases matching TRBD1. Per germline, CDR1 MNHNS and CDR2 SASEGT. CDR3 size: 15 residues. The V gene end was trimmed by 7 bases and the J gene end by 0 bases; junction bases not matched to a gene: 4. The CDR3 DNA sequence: TGTGCCAGCACCCTGGACAGGGGCTCCTACAATGAGCAGTTCTTC. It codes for CASTLDRGSYNEQFF.

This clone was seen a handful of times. The CDR3 DNA is TGTGCCTGGACCCACCTGGGACAGGGGAACTATGGCTACACCTTC. It translates to CAWTHLGQGNYGYTF. The rearrangement joins TRBV30 to TRBJ1-2, with TRBD1 matching 10 bases. Unmatched junction bases numbered 7, after V lost 4 bases and J lost 2 bases. This CDR3 region has 15 residues. Germline V gene data show CDR1 as GTSNPN and CDR2 as SVGIG (reference sequence). Combining the CDR3 with reference TRBV30 and TRBJ1-2 gives the whole variable domain SQTIHQWPATLVQPVGSPLSLECTVEGTSNPNLYWYRQAAGRGLQLLFYSVGIGQISSEVPQNLSASRPQDRQFILSSKKLLLSDSGFYLCAWTHLGQGNYGYTFGSGTRLTVV.

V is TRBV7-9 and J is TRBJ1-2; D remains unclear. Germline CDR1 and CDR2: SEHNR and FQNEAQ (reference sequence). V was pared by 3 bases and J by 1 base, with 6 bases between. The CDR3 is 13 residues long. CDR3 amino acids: CASSFGSNYGYTF. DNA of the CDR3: TGTGCCAGCAGCTTCGGCAGTAACTATGGCTACACCTTC.

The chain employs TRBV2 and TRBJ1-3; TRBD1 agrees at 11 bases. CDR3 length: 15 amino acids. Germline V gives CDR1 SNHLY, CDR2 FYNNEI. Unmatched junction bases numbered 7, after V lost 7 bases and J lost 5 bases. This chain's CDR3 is CASTLGDRGRNTIYF. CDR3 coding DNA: TGTGCCAGCACCCTGGGGGACAGGGGGAGAAACACCATATATTTT.

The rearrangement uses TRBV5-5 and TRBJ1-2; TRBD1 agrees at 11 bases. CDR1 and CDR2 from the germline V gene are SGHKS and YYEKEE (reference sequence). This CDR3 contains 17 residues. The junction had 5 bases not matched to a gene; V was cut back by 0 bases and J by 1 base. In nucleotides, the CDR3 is TGTGCCAGCAGCTTGGGTCGGGACAGGGGGTATAACTATGGCTACACCTTC. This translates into CASSLGRDRGYNYGYTF.

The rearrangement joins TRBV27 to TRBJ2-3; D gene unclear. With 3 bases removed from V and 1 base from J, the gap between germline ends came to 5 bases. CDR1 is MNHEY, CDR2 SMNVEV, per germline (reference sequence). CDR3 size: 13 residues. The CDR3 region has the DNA TGTGCCAGCAGTTTGGGCGGCACAGATACGCAGTATTTT. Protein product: CASSLGGTDTQYF.

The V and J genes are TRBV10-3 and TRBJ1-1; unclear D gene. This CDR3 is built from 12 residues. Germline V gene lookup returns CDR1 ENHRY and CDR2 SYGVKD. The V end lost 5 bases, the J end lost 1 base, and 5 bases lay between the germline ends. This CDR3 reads CAISWKNTEAFF. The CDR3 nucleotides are TGTGCCATCAGTTGGAAGAACACTGAAGCTTTCTTT.

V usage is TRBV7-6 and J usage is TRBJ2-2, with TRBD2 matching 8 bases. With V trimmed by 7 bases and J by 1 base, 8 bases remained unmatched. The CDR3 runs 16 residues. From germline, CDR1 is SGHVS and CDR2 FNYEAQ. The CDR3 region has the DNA TGTGCCAGCAAGAGAGGTAGCGGGATGAACACCGGGGAGCTGTTTTTT. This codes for CASKRGSGMNTGELFF.

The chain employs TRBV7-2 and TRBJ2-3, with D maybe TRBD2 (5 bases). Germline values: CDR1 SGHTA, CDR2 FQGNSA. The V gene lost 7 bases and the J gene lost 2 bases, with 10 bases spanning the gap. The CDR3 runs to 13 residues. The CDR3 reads CASTPRDTDTQYF. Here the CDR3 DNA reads TGTGCCAGCACTCCCCGGGACACAGATACGCAGTATTTT. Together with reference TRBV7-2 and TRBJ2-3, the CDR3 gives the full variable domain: GAGVSQSPSNKVTEKGKDVELRCDPISGHTALYWYRQSLGQGLEFLIYFQGNSAPDKSGLPSDRFSAERTGGSVSTLTIQRTQQEDSAVYLCASTPRDTDTQYFGPGTRLTVL.

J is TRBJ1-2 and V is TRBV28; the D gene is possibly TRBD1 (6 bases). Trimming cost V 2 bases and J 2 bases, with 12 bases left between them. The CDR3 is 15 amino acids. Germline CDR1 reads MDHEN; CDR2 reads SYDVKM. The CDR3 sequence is CASSLGGPRNYGYTF. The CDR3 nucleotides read TGTGCCAGCAGTTTAGGGGGCCCTCGGAACTATGGCTACACCTTC.

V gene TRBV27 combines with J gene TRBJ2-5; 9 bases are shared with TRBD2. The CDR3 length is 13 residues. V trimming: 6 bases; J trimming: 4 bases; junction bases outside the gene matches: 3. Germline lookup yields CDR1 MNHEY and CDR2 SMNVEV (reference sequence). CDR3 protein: CASRREGRETQYF. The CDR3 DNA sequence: TGTGCCAGCAGGCGGGAGGGACGAGAGACCCAGTACTTC.

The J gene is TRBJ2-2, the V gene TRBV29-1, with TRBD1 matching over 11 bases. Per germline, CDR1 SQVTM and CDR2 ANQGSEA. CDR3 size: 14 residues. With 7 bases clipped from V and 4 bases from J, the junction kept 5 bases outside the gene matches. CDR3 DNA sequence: TGCAGCGCGGGACAGGGGGTGGGCACCGGGGAGCTGTTTTTT. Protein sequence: CSAGQGVGTGELFF.

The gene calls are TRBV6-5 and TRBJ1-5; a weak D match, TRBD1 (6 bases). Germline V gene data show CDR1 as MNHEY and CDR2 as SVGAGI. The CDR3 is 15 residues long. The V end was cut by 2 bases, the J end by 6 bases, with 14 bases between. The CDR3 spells CASSYTAGVRQPQHF. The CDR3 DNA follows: TGTGCCAGCAGTTACACAGCAGGGGTTCGTCAGCCCCAGCATTTT.